The entry below describes one TCR beta chain. The antigen remains unidentified. Repertoires were generated with immunoSEQ multiplex PCR, while TCRdb's copy carries only in-frame clones and drops some. This table holds around 220,000 clones, roughly 83% found once. This sample stems from a study of cytomegalovirus exposure and HLA in healthy donors. Study-wide points: The study labeled fewer than 200 TCR beta chains cytomegalovirus-associated. There were some public TCRs occurring in many donors, but most TCR sequences were rare.

V was clipped by 6 bases and J by 9 bases; unmatched bases: 11. Germline CDR1 MNHNS, CDR2 SASEGT. This CDR3 contains 15 residues. Specimen: PBMCs. The J gene is TRBJ2-1, the V gene TRBV6-1; 10 bases line up with TRBD1. The TCR was taken from a young woman in good health and CMV-seropositive. As DNA, the CDR3 is TGTGCCAGCAGCTGGCGGACAGGGGGAACAAGTGAGCAGTTCTTC. Protein product: CASSWRTGGTSEQFF.